This entry describes one T cell receptor (beta chain). Its antigen is as yet unknown. The record originates from a study of T-cell reconstitution after alpha-beta-depleted transplantation in children. Findings and caveats of the study: Most T-cell counts and diversity one year after the transplant came from T cells that were newly produced. After transplant, high TCRbeta diversity at day 60 in some patients arose from surviving recipient T cells and thymic progenitors. As was reported, about two months after transplant, alpha-beta T cells came from several hundred expanded graft clones.

The V segment lost 3 bases and the J segment 1 base; nucleotides outside the gene matches: 7. This CDR3 has 17 amino acids. The germline V gene encodes CDR1 SGHAT and CDR2 FQDESV (reference sequence). TCRbeta library preparation incorporated unique molecular identifiers. TCRdb re-derived calls from the PCR reads in MiXCR, one entry per CDR3 protein. The sample has roughly 32,000 distinct CDR3 sequences, 5% to 7% seen once; the top ten hold about a quarter. The specimen comprised peripheral blood, sampled 60 days after TCRalphabeta/CD19-depleted stem cell transplant. V and J are TRBV11-1 and TRBJ2-2; TRBD1 matches 8 bases. The sequence derives from a child younger than two who had a stem cell transplant for acute myeloid leukemia, so the T cells may come from the graft donor. CDR3 amino acids: CASSFFPGQGNTGELFF. DNA of the CDR3: TGTGCCAGCAGCTTCTTTCCAGGACAGGGGAACACCGGGGAGCTGTTTTTT.